Listed below are T cell receptor beta chains from one sample, sequenced in a study of blood T cell repertoires in COVID-19. Only in-frame clones appear in the TCRdb table, and some are missing; sequencing was by immunoSEQ multiplex PCR. The sample shows some 64,000 clones, around 79% of them seen only once. Sequencing input: peripheral blood. Receptors were obtained from a man in his fifties or sixties with acute or convalescent COVID-19. CDR3s leave out the opening cysteine and the closing phenylalanine or tryptophan. A clone size is listed for some rows: how often the clone was seen (once, few, many), or a class if it is expanded.

j_gene	abundance	v_gene	CDR3aa
TRBJ2-7	NA	TRBV30	AWSGQGSGEQY
TRBJ1-2	NA	TRBV6-6	ASSQPGRNYGYT
TRBJ1-2	NA	TRBV30	AWSLLGQGLYGYT
TRBJ2-7	NA	TRBV7-2	ASSPWHQHYEQY
TRBJ2-1	NA	TRBV19	ASSIRGSVNEQF
TRBJ2-3	NA	TRBV7-9	ASSSTSGIADTQY
TRBJ1-5	NA	TRBV4-1	ASSRDTGNQPQH
TRBJ2-7	NA	TRBV4-3	ASSQDQEASYEQY
TRBJ2-1	once	TRBV18	ASSPPGLSSGRYNEQF
TRBJ2-1	NA	TRBV7-2	ASSSQREAWNEQF
TRBJ2-5	many	TRBV10-2	ASRGNGRERETQY
TRBJ2-1	NA	TRBV30	AWSVAHEQF
TRBJ2-5	many	TRBV11-2	ASSWGLAGVAQETQY
TRBJ2-6	NA	TRBV3-1/TRBV3-2	ASSSGGANVLT
TRBJ2-2	NA	TRBV10-2	ASKLAGGLNTGELF
TRBJ2-7	few	TRBV14	ASSQAGTGDEQY
TRBJ1-4	once	TRBV4-3	ASSQTMKGANEKLF
TRBJ1-4	NA	TRBV2	ASRADRFRNNEKLF
TRBJ1-2	NA	TRBV28	ASSPAGHNYGYT
TRBJ1-2	NA	TRBV24-1	ACGENYGYT
TRBJ2-3	NA	TRBV29-1	SVDGLDYTDTQY
TRBJ1-4	NA	TRBV9	ASSALAGAGEKLF
TRBJ1-1	once	TRBV6-5	ASRGDIDVF
TRBJ2-3	once	TRBV5-1	ASSLALGDTDTQY
TRBJ1-5	once	TRBV5-1	ASSPGRDGAPQH
TRBJ1-5	NA	TRBV27	ASSLSGPWEPQH
TRBJ2-5	NA	TRBV24-1	ATSGAQVVGETQY
TRBJ2-2	NA	TRBV5-6	ASSKRRDYLTGELF
TRBJ1-6	NA	TRBV4-2	ASSQGTGRSDSPLH
TRBJ1-3	NA	TRBV13	ASSFWGDPSGNTIY
TRBJ1-2	NA	TRBV9	ASSQGQRNGYT